This TCR beta chain is drawn from a study of T cell responses to AZD1222 COVID-19 vaccine. V was pared by 4 bases and J by 7 bases, with 8 bases between. Germline V gives CDR1 SQVTM, CDR2 ANQGSEA. The CDR3 has 11 residues. Profiled with immunoSEQ multiplex PCR; TCRdb holds only in-frame clones, not every one. Of more than 140,000 clones listed, more than 80% are singletons. As for this clone: As yet, its antigen is unknown.

The study, taken as a whole, reports: At baseline, seropositivity was found in only six or seven AZD1222 recipients. Most donors were white British, females outnumbered males, and clonal diversity was possibly underestimated.

The V and J genes are TRBV29-1 and TRBJ2-1; D gene ambiguous. The starting material was peripheral blood, obtained on day 0 of AZD1222 vaccination. This sequence originates from an adult in good health. The CDR3 region is CSVVPLNEQFF. For the CDR3, the DNA is TGCAGCGTTGTCCCTCTTAATGAGCAGTTCTTC.